The clone carrying this T cell receptor (beta chain) has a count of ten or more. Germline CDR1 is SGHRS and CDR2 is YFSETQ. V shed 4 bases and J 7 bases; nucleotides not matched to a gene: 6. The CDR3 covers 14 residues. MiXCR was run by TCRdb on the RT-PCR reads, yielding one entry per CDR3 protein. The table records about 700,000 distinct CDR3 sequences, approximately 14% of them present only once. The V and J genes are TRBV5-1 and TRBJ1-5; 9 bases agree with TRBD1. The sequence was collected from a female donor in good health, serving as a healthy control. The sequenced sample consisted of memory CD4+ T cells from blood. The CDR3 loop reads CASSQGQGNQPQHF. DNA for the CDR3: TGCGCCAGCAGCCAAGGACAGGGGAACCAGCCCCAGCATTTT.